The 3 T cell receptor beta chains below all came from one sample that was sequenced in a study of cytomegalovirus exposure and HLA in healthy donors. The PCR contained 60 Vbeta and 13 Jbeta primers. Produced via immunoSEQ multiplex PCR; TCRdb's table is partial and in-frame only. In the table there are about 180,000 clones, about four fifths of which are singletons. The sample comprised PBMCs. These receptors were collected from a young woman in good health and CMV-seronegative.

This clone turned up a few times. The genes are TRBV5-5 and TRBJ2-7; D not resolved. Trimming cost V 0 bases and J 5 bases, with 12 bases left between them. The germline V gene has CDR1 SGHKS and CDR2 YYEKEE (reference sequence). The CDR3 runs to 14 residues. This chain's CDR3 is CASSLADTMNEQYF. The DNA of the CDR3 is TGTGCCAGCAGCTTGGCCGACACGATGAACGAGCAGTACTTC.

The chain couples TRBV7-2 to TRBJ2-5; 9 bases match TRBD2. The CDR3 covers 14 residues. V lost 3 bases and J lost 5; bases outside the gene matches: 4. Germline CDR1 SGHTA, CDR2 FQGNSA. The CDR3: CASSFSGGGETQYF. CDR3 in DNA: TGTGCCAGCAGCTTTAGCGGGGGAGGGGAGACCCAGTACTTC.

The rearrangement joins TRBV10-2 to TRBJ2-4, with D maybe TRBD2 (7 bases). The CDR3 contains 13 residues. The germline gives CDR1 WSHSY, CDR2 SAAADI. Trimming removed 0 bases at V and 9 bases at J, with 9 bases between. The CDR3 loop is CASSESRGGIQYF. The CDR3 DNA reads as TGCGCCAGCAGTGAGTCGAGGGGGGGCATTCAGTACTTC.